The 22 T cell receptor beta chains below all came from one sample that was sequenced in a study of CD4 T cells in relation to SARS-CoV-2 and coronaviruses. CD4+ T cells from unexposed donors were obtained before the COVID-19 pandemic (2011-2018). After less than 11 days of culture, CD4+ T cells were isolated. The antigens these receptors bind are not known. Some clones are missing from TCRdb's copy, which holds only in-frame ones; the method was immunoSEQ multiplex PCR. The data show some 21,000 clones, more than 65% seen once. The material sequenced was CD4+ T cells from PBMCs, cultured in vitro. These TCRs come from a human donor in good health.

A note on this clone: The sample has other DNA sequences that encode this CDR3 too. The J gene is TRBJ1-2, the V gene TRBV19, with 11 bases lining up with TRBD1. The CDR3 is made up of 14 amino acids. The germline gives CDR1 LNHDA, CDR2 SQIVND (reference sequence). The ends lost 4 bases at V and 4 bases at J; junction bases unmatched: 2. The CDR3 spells CASSRDRGFYGYTF. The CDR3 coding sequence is TGTGCCAGTAGTAGGGACAGGGGGTTCTATGGCTACACCTTC.

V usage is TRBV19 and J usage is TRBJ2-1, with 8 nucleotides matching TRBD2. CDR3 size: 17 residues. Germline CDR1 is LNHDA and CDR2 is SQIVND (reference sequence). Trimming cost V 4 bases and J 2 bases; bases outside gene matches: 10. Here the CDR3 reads CASSTRTSTGTYNEQFF. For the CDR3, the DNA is TGTGCCAGTAGTACCCGGACTAGCACTGGGACCTACAATGAGCAGTTCTTC.

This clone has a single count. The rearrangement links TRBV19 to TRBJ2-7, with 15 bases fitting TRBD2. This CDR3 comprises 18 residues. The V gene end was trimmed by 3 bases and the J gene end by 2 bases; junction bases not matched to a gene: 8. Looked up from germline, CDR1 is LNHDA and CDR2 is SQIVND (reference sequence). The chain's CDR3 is CASSIGLRTSGRAYEQYF. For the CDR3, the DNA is TGTGCCAGTAGTATTGGCCTTAGGACTAGCGGGAGGGCCTACGAGCAGTACTTC.

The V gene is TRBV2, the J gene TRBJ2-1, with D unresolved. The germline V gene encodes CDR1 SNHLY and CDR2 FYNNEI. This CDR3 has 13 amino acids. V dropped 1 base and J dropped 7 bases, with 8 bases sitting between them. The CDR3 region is CASSEGSVNEQFF. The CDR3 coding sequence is TGTGCCAGCAGTGAAGGCTCCGTGAATGAGCAGTTCTTC.

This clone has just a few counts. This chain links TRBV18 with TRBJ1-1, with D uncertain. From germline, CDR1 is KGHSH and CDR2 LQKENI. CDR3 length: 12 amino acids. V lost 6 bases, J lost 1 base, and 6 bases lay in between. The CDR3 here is CASSGANTEAFF. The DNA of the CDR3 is TGTGCCAGCTCTGGAGCGAACACTGAAGCTTTCTTT. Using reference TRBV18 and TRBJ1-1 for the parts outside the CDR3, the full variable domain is NAGVMQNPRHLVRRRGQEARLRCSPMKGHSHVYWYRQLPEEGLKFMVYLQKENIIDESGMPKERFSAEFPKEGPSILRIQQVVRGDSAAYFCASSGANTEAFFGQGTRLTVV.

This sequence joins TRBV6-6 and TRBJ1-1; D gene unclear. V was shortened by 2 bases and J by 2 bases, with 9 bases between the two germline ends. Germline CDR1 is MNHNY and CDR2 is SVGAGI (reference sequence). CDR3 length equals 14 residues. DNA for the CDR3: TGTGCCAGCAGTTACGAAGGTGTAAACACTGAAGCTTTCTTT. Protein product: CASSYEGVNTEAFF.

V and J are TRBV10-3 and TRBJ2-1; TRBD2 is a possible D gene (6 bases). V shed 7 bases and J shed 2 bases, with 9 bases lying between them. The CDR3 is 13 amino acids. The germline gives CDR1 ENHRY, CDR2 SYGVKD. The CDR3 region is CAITSVTYNEQFF. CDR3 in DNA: TGTGCCATCACTAGCGTTACCTACAATGAGCAGTTCTTC.

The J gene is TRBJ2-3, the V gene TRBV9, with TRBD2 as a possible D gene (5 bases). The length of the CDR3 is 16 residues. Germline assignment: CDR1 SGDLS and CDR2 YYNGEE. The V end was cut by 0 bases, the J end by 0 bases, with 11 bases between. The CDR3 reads CASSVAIARSTDTQYF. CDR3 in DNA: TGTGCCAGCAGCGTAGCCATAGCGAGGAGCACAGATACGCAGTATTTT.

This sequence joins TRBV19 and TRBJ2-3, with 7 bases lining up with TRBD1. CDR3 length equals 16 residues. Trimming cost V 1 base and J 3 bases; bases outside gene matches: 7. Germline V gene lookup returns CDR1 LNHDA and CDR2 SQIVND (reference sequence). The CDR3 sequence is CASSIGQTGTTDTQYF. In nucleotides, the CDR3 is TGTGCCAGTAGTATAGGACAGACAGGGACGACAGATACGCAGTATTTT.

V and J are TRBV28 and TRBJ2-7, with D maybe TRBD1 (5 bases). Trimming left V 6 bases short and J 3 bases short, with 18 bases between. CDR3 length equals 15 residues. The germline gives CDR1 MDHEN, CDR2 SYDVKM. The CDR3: CASREEGAPRYEQYF. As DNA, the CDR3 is TGTGCCAGCAGGGAAGAAGGGGCCCCCCGCTACGAGCAGTACTTC.

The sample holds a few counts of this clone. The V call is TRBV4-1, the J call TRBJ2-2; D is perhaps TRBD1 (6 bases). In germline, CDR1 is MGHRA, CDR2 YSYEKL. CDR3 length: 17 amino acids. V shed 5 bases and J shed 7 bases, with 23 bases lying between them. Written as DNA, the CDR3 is TGCGCCAGCAGCTCGCGTTCCTTTTACAGGGATCACGGGGAGCTGTTTTTT. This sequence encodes CASSSRSFYRDHGELFF.

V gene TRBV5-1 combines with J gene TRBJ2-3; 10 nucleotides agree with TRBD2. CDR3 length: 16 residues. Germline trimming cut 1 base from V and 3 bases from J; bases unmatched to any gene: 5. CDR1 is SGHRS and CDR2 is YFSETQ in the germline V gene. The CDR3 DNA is TGCGCCAGCAGCTTGAAGGCTAGCGGGGGAACAGATACGCAGTATTTT. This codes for CASSLKASGGTDTQYF.

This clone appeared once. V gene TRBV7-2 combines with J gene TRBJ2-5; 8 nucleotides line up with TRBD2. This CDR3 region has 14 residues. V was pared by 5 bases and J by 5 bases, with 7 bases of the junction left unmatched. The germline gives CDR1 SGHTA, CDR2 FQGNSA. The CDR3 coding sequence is TGTGCCAGCAGCGATGCGGGGGGCTGGGAGACCCAGTACTTC. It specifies CASSDAGGWETQYF.

Written as DNA, the CDR3 is TGTGCCAGCAGCCAAGATCAGGACCTAACTGTCTATGGCTACACCTTC. This sequence encodes CASSQDQDLTVYGYTF. This chain uses TRBV4-2 with TRBJ1-2; no reliable D call. The germline V and J ends were trimmed by 0 bases and 4 bases, with 15 bases remaining between them. The CDR3 extends over 16 amino acids. Germline V lookup: CDR1 LGHNA, CDR2 YNFKEQ.

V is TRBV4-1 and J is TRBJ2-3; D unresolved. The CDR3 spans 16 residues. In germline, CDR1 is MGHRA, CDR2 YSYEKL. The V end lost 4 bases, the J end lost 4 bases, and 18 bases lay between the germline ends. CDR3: CASSRTGPNFADTQYF. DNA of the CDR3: TGCGCCAGCAGCCGGACCGGGCCAAACTTCGCAGATACGCAGTATTTT.

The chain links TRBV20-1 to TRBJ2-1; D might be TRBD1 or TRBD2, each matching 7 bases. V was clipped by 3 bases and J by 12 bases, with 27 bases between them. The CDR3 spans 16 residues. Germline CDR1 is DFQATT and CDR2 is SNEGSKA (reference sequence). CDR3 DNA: TGCAGTGCTAGTTATAGGGGGCGGGGGTCGGCCGGAGGGCAGTTCTTC. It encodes CSASYRGRGSAGGQFF.

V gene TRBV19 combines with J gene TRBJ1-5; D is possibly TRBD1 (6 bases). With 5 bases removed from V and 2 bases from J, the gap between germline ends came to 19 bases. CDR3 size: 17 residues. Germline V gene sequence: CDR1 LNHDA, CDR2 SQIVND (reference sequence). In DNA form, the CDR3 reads TGTGCCAGTAGTCCTCCCCTTGGGAGGGGGGGCAATCAGCCCCAGCATTTT. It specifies CASSPPLGRGGNQPQHF. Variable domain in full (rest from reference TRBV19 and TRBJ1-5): DGGITQSPKYLFRKEGQNVTLSCEQNLNHDAMYWYRQDPGQGLRLIYYSQIVNDFQKGDIAEGYSVSREKKESFPLTVTSAQKNPTAFYLCASSPPLGRGGNQPQHFGDGTRLSIL.

The DNA of the CDR3 is TGTGCCAGTAGTCCTTCGGGACAAACGGATTCACCCCTCCACTTT. This encodes CASSPSGQTDSPLHF. This chain connects TRBV19 to TRBJ1-6; TRBD1 might be the D (6 bases). The length of the CDR3 is 15 residues. Germline assignment: CDR1 LNHDA and CDR2 SQIVND (reference sequence). The V end was cut by 5 bases, the J end by 8 bases, with 16 bases between.

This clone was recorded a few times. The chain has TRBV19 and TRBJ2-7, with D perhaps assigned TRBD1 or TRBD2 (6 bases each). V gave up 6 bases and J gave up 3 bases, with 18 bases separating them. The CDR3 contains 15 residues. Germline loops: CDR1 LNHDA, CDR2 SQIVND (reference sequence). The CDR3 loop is CASSPRGDGYYEQYF. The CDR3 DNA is TGTGCCAGTAGCCCGAGGGGGGACGGATACTACGAGCAGTACTTC.

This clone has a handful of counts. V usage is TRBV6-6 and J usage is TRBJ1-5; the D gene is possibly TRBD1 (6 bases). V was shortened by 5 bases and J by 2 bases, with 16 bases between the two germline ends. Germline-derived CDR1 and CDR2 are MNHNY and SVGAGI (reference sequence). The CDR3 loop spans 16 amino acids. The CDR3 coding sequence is TGTGCCAGCAGTCTCCATACAGGGTCGGGCAATCAGCCCCAGCATTTT. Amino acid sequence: CASSLHTGSGNQPQHF.

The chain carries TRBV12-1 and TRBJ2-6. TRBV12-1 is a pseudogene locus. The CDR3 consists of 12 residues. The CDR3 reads CAGNTGANVLTF. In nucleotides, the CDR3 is TGTGCCGGAAACACGGGGGCCAACGTCCTGACTTTC.

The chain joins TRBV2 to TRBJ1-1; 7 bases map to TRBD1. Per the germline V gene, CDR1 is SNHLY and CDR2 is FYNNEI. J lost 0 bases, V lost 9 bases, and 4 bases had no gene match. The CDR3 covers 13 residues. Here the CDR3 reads CASRQGMNTEAFF. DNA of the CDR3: TGTGCCAGTAGACAGGGAATGAACACTGAAGCTTTCTTT.